This paragraph reports one T cell receptor (beta chain). The sample comes from a study of blood T cell repertoires in COVID-19. About the study: COVID-19 samples from acute and convalescent phases originated in the United States, Italy and Spain.

Sequenced by immunoSEQ multiplex PCR; TCRdb stores in-frame clones only, minus some. The profile shows 180,000 or so clones, approximately 85% of them singletons. The CDR3 has 13 residues. V dropped 2 bases and J dropped 8 bases, with 12 bases sitting between them. The chain has TRBV12-3 or TRBV12-4 and TRBJ1-1; D call uncertain. The source is a woman at least 80 years old with acute or convalescent COVID-19. Specimen: peripheral blood. The DNA of the CDR3 is TGTGCCAGCAGTTTATCACAGATAGTAGAAGCTTTCTTT. Translated: CASSLSQIVEAFF.